This T cell receptor (beta chain) was sequenced for a study of T cell responses to AZD1222 COVID-19 vaccine. TCRdb's copy holds only in-frame clones and misses some; the assay was immunoSEQ multiplex PCR. Of 95,000 to 150,000 clones in the sample, about 85% were seen once. V was clipped by 4 bases and J by 4 bases, with 10 bases between them. The CDR3 has 13 amino acids. CDR1 and CDR2 from the germline V gene are SEHNR and FQNEAQ (reference sequence). The chain carries TRBV7-9 and TRBJ1-1; D is undetermined. Sequencing was performed on peripheral blood, taken on day 0 of AZD1222 vaccination. The receptor was derived from an adult in good health. This CDR3 is CASSYIRFTEAFF. In DNA, the CDR3 is TGTGCCAGCAGCTATATCCGATTCACTGAAGCTTTCTTT. Variable domain in full (rest from reference TRBV7-9 and TRBJ1-1): DTGVSQNPRHKITKRGQNVTFRCDPISEHNRLYWYRQTLGQGPEFLTYFQNEAQLEKSRLLSDRFSAERPKGSFSTLEIQRTEQGDSAMYLCASSYIRFTEAFFGQGTRLTVV.